This T cell receptor beta chain was retrieved from a study of T cell repertoires in cytomegalovirus infection. At least ten counts were recorded for this clonotype. Its antigen is unknown. V lost 7 bases, J lost 4 bases, and 20 bases lay in between. The CDR3 covers 16 residues. Looked up from germline, CDR1 is SGHAT and CDR2 is FQNNGV. One entry per CDR3 protein, called by TCRdb with MiXCR from the reads. The top ten hold about 18% of the sample, which has tens of thousands of distinct CDR3 sequences, 20% seen once. Sequenced: PBMCs, sequenced either directly or after in vitro stimulation (not recorded which). The rearrangement uses TRBV11-2 and TRBJ2-1; D gene unclear. This TCR was sampled from a human donor in good health (CMV status not recorded). Some clones in this sample may be carry-over from other donors' samples. CDR3 DNA sequence: TGTGCCAGCACCCCCCCCGGCTTGGTAGGGTACAATGAGCAGTTCTTC. The encoded protein is CASTPPGLVGYNEQFF.